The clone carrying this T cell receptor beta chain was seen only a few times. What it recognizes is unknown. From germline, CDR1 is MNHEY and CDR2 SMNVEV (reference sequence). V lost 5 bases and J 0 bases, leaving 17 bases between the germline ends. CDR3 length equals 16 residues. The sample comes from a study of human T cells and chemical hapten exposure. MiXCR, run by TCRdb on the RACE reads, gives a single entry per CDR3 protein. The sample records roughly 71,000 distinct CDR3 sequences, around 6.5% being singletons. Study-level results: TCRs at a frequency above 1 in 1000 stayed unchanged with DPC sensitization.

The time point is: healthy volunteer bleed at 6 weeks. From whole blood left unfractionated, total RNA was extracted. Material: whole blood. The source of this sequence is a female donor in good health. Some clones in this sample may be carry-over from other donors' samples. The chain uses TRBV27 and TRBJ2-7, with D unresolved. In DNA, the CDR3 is TGTGCCAGCAGTCCCCGCCCCGACCAGTTCTCCTACGAGCAGTACTTC. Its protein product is CASSPRPDQFSYEQYF.